This T cell receptor beta chain is from a study of early T cells in non-severe SARS-CoV-2 infection. The length of the CDR3 is 16 residues. V was cut by 5 bases and J by 0 bases, with 17 bases left in between. Germline V CDR1 and CDR2: MDHEN, SYDVKM. cDNA molecules, individually, were tagged with unique molecular identifiers. TCRdb independently ran MiXCR on the 5' RACE reads; one entry per CDR3 protein. The table lists approximately 69,000 distinct CDR3 sequences, 10% to 15% of them singletons, with roughly 3.9% in the top ten. There are many counts of this clonotype. The genes are TRBV28 and TRBJ2-7; tentative D call: TRBD2 (5 bases). This sequence was found in an adult who was a healthcare worker with PCR-confirmed SARS-CoV-2 infection or an uninfected control (not recorded which). The sample taken for sequencing was whole blood. CDR3 region: CASSVAGRANSYEQYF. For the CDR3, the DNA is TGTGCCAGCAGTGTGGCCGGGCGGGCCAACTCCTACGAGCAGTACTTC.